This T cell receptor (beta chain) emerged from a study of neoadjuvant nivolumab and ipilimumab in lung cancer. Measured with immunoSEQ multiplex PCR; TCRdb has only the in-frame clones, and not every one. This repertoire shows about 9,000 clones, nearly 85% found once; its top ten account for 8%. The CDR3 runs 12 residues. V lost 7 bases to trimming and J lost 1 base, with 7 bases between them. Germline values: CDR1 LNHDA, CDR2 SQIVND (reference sequence). This rearrangement joins TRBV19 to TRBJ1-1; the D is unclear. The source is an adult with non-small cell lung cancer. Sequences were derived from tumor tissue, sampled after neoadjuvant nivolumab, alone or with ipilimumab, at or shortly before surgery. DNA for the CDR3: TGTGCCAGTACATACAAGAACACTGAAGCTTTCTTT. Protein: CASTYKNTEAFF.